The 20 T cell receptor beta chains in this list originate from one sample, sequenced in a study of vaccination effects on CD4 cells after COVID-19. No antigen has been identified for these receptors. Before sequencing took place, the ViraFEST assay used viral peptide pools to expand antigen-specific CD4+ T cells. Scientists isolated CD4+ T cells after an approximately ten-day culture period ended. Participants got two doses of BNT162b2 or mRNA-1273 vaccine. Clones were read by immunoSEQ multiplex PCR, and TCRdb kept only the in-frame ones, dropping some. The table has more than 50,000 clones, roughly three quarters seen once; the top ten hold approximately 0.9%. The sequences come from CD4+ T cells from PBMCs cultured with HCoV-OC43 spike peptides, collected after COVID-19 vaccination. Subset noted: HCoV-OC43 spike overlapping peptide pool stimulation. The receptors come from a human donor who received a COVID-19 vaccine.

CDR3 DNA sequence: TGTGCCAGCTCACCAAGGGCAGCAGAAGCTTTCTTT. Translating gives CASSPRAAEAFF. V gene TRBV18 combines with J gene TRBJ1-1; D uncertain. Germline CDR1 reads KGHSH; CDR2 reads LQKENI. The CDR3 runs to 12 residues. V shed 2 bases and J shed 8 bases, with 9 bases lying between them.

The chain links TRBV14 to TRBJ2-2; maybe TRBD2 (6 bases). The V end lost 2 bases, the J end lost 3 bases, and 10 bases lay between the germline ends. Germline V gene sequence: CDR1 SGHDN, CDR2 FVKESK. This CDR3 spans 15 amino acids. DNA for the CDR3: TGTGCCAGCAGCCAATTAGGAGGGGACACCGGGGAGCTGTTTTTT. Protein: CASSQLGGDTGELFF. The full variable domain, rest sourced from reference TRBV14 and TRBJ2-2, is EAGVTQFPSHSVIEKGQTVTLRCDPISGHDNLYWYRRVMGKEIKFLLHFVKESKQDESGMPNNRFLAERTGGTYSTLKVQPAELEDSGVYFCASSQLGGDTGELFFGEGSRLTVL.

The rearrangement links TRBV6-5 to TRBJ1-2; 7 nucleotides line up with TRBD1. In germline, CDR1 is MNHEY, CDR2 SVGAGI. This CDR3 has 15 residues. V trimming: 8 bases; J trimming: 3 bases; junction bases outside the gene matches: 12. The CDR3 nucleotides read TGTGCCAGCGTCCTGATATCAGGGGGTGACTATGGCTACACCTTC. This sequence encodes CASVLISGGDYGYTF.

In DNA form, the CDR3 reads TGTGCCAGAAGCTTACAGGGACACAAGAACACTGAAGCTTTCTTT. The encoded protein is CARSLQGHKNTEAFF. The chain recombines TRBV5-3 with TRBJ1-1; TRBD1 is a possible D gene (6 bases). TRBV5-3 is identified as an open reading frame with a role that is uncertain. The CDR3 contains 15 residues. Trimming stripped 2 bases from V and 1 base from J, with 12 bases between.

The V call is TRBV23-1, the J call TRBJ1-4, with 10 bases identical to TRBD1. TRBV23-1 is identified as an open reading frame with a role that is uncertain. The CDR3 extends over 18 amino acids. The V segment lost 2 bases and the J segment 1 base; nucleotides outside the gene matches: 7. The CDR3 DNA reads as TGCGCCAGCAGTCAACAGGGACAGGGGAAGGGAACTAATGAAAAACTGTTTTTT. Encoded protein: CASSQQGQGKGTNEKLFF.

The V gene is TRBV4-2, the J gene TRBJ2-2, with 13 positions matching TRBD2. Per the germline V gene, CDR1 is LGHNA and CDR2 is YNFKEQ. V trimming: 5 bases; J trimming: 6 bases; junction bases outside the gene matches: 9. CDR3 length equals 17 residues. The CDR3 region has the DNA TGTGCCAGCAGCGGCGGGACTAGCGGGATAGGGTCCGGGGAGCTGTTTTTT. Translated, it gives CASSGGTSGIGSGELFF.

V is TRBV20-1 and J is TRBJ1-2; no reliable D call. CDR3 size: 11 residues. Trimming shortened V by 4 bases and J by 5 bases, and 8 bases separated the two germline ends. CDR1 DFQATT and CDR2 SNEGSKA come from the germline V gene (reference sequence). CDR3 sequence: CSATLSYGYTF. CDR3 bases: TGCAGTGCTACCCTATCGTATGGCTACACCTTC.

The gene calls are TRBV5-8 and TRBJ1-5; no reliable D call. The CDR3 sequence is 15 residues long. Looked up from germline, CDR1 is SGHTS and CDR2 is YDEGEE. V shed 0 bases and J shed 4 bases, with 11 bases lying between them. Written as DNA, the CDR3 is TGTGCCAGCAGCTTGGAAAGGTCGGAAAATCAGCCCCAGCATTTT. Residues: CASSLERSENQPQHF.

The V call is TRBV5-8, the J call TRBJ2-7; TRBD2 aligns across 10 bases. The trim removed 4 bases at V and 6 bases at J, leaving 13 bases unmatched. The germline V gene encodes CDR1 SGHTS and CDR2 YDEGEE. The CDR3 covers 16 residues. CDR3 bases: TGTGCCAGCAGCCGACGGACTAGCGGAAGACCCGCCGAGCAGTACGTC. It encodes CASSRRTSGRPAEQYV.

This chain uses TRBV3-1 (or the pseudogene TRBV3-2) with TRBJ2-1; D tentatively fits TRBD1 or TRBD2 (5 bases each). This CDR3 region has 16 residues. Trimming cost V 0 bases and J 3 bases, with 12 bases left between them. Germline V gives CDR1 LGHDT, CDR2 YNNKEL (reference sequence). The CDR3 nucleotides are TGTGCCAGCAGCCAAGATTGGGGGAATATCTACAATGAGCAGTTCTTC. Amino acids: CASSQDWGNIYNEQFF.

This clone was counted once. The chain joins TRBV5-1 to TRBJ2-1; 10 nucleotides line up with TRBD1. With V trimmed by 0 bases and J by 7 bases, 7 bases remained unmatched. The CDR3 is made up of 16 amino acids. Germline V gene data show CDR1 as SGHRS and CDR2 as YFSETQ. The CDR3 DNA reads TGCGCCAGCAGCTTGGAACGGACAGGGGGTAAGAATGAGCAGTTCTTC. Translation: CASSLERTGGKNEQFF.

This clone has only a few counts. This chain joins TRBV3-1 (or the pseudogene TRBV3-2) and TRBJ2-4; tentative D call: TRBD2 (7 bases). Trimming took off 1 base at V and 14 bases at J, with 18 bases between the two ends. The CDR3 has 14 amino acids. Germline-derived CDR1 and CDR2 are LGHDT and YNNKEL (reference sequence). CDR3 sequence (DNA): TGTGCCAGCAGCCAAGGCCTGGGGGGGCGTGTAAAGTACTTC. Protein product: CASSQGLGGRVKYF.

This sequence joins TRBV5-6 and TRBJ1-1, with D tentatively TRBD1 (6 bases). CDR3 length: 15 amino acids. Germline V lookup: CDR1 SGHDT, CDR2 YYEEEE. V was shortened by 3 bases and J by 1 base, with 13 bases between the two germline ends. The CDR3 is CASSSNRDGNTEAFF. The CDR3 DNA is TGTGCCAGCAGCTCAAACAGGGATGGGAACACTGAAGCTTTCTTT. The variable domain in full, with the rest retrieved from reference TRBV5-6 and TRBJ1-1, is DAGVTQSPTHLIKTRGQQVTLRCSPKSGHDTVSWYQQALGQGPQFIFQYYEEEERQRGNFPDRFSGHQFPNYSSELNVNALLLGDSALYLCASSSNRDGNTEAFFGQGTRLTVV.

In this sample, this clone turned up once. This chain joins TRBV6-4 and TRBJ2-4; 7 bases line up with TRBD1. J lost 0 bases, V lost 0 bases, and 8 bases had no gene match. CDR1 is MRHNA and CDR2 is SNTAGT in the germline V gene. The CDR3 totals 18 residues. The CDR3 loop is CASSDSPDRRLAKNIQYF. CDR3 coding DNA: TGTGCCAGCAGTGACTCCCCGGACAGGAGACTAGCCAAAAACATTCAGTACTTC.

V usage is TRBV7-3 and J usage is TRBJ2-3; maybe TRBD1 (6 bases). The CDR3 is 17 amino acids. Germline lookup yields CDR1 SGHTA and CDR2 FQGTGA. V was shortened by 0 bases and J by 0 bases, with 13 bases between the two germline ends. CDR3 nucleotides: TGTGCCAGCAGCTTAACGTCTGGGGGCCCTAGCACAGATACGCAGTATTTT. It encodes CASSLTSGGPSTDTQYF.

J is TRBJ1-1 and V is TRBV30; no firm D call. Germline-derived CDR1 and CDR2 are GTSNPN and SVGIG (reference sequence). Trimming took 2 bases from V and 7 from J, leaving 11 bases between them. The CDR3 runs to 12 residues. In DNA, the CDR3 is TGTGCCTGGAGTCCCGGGCGGTTTGAAGCTTTCTTT. It codes for CAWSPGRFEAFF.

The CDR3 spells CASSVSTDNEQFF. CDR3 DNA sequence: TGTGCCAGCAGCGTATCGACCGACAATGAGCAGTTCTTC. The chain couples TRBV9 to TRBJ2-1, with D unresolved. The CDR3 length is 13 residues. CDR1 SGDLS and CDR2 YYNGEE come from the germline V gene. Trimming removed 1 base from V and 5 bases from J, with 7 bases in between. The whole variable domain, filled in from reference TRBV9 and TRBJ2-1, reads DSGVTQTPKHLITATGQRVTLRCSPRSGDLSVYWYQQSLDQGLQFLIQYYNGEERAKGNILERFSAQQFPDLHSELNLSSLELGDSALYFCASSVSTDNEQFFGPGTRLTVL.

The chain combines TRBV6-5 with TRBJ2-2; D gene uncertain. The V end lost 4 bases, the J end lost 4 bases, and 10 bases lay between the germline ends. This CDR3 spans 14 amino acids. CDR1 is MNHEY and CDR2 is SVGAGI in the germline V gene. CDR3 loop: CASSSLHLTGELFF. CDR3 DNA: TGTGCCAGCAGTTCCCTACACCTCACCGGGGAGCTGTTTTTT.

The chain recombines TRBV2 with TRBJ1-5; D is possibly TRBD1 (5 bases). The CDR3 is made up of 16 amino acids. Trimming removed 6 bases from V and 2 bases from J, with 17 bases in between. In germline, CDR1 is SNHLY, CDR2 FYNNEI. This CDR3 is CASRLLQGTGNQPQHF. CDR3 DNA sequence: TGTGCCAGCAGGCTACTCCAGGGCACGGGCAATCAGCCCCAGCATTTT.

The rearrangement links TRBV6-1 to TRBJ2-7, with a weak D call TRBD2 (6 bases). V was pared by 2 bases and J by 5 bases, with 13 bases between. CDR1 and CDR2 (germline): MNHNS, SASEGT. The CDR3 length is 14 residues. CDR3 coding DNA: TGTGCCAGCAGTGAAATCGGGGGAAAGGACGAGCAGTACGTC. Amino acids: CASSEIGGKDEQYV.